Listed below are T cell receptor beta chains from one sample, sequenced in a study of cytomegalovirus exposure and HLA in healthy donors. Profiled with immunoSEQ multiplex PCR; TCRdb holds only in-frame clones, not every one. Of fewer than 80,000 clones listed, roughly 77% are singletons. Sequences were obtained from PBMCs. The receptors derive from a woman between 40 and 50 years old in good health and CMV-seropositive. Both conserved end residues are part of each CDR3. Each record gives: clone size, V gene, D gene, J gene, CDR3 protein, CDR3 DNA. The D gene is left open where the match is weak. Some rows have no size entry. The others give once, few or many, or a class for an expanded clone.

NA	TRBV5-1	TRBD1	TRBJ2-7	CASSLGGGQGSYEQYF	TGCGCCAGCAGCTTGGGGGGGGGACAGGGTTCCTACGAGCAGTACTTC
NA	TRBV30	NA	TRBJ1-2	CAWSPRRNYGYTF	TGTGCCTGGAGCCCCCGGAGGAACTATGGCTACACCTTC
few	TRBV28	NA	TRBJ1-1	CASSAENTEAFF	TGTGCCAGCAGTGCGGAGAACACTGAAGCTTTCTTT
NA	TRBV7-9	NA	TRBJ2-1	CSSSFPSGVGSNEQFF	TGTTCCAGCAGCTTTCCATCCGGTGTAGGGAGTAATGAGCAGTTCTTC
few	TRBV15	NA	TRBJ1-5	CATSRGDLGGRDQPQHF	TGTGCCACCAGCAGAGGAGATTTGGGGGGTCGGGATCAGCCCCAGCATTTT
NA	TRBV29-1	TRBD1	TRBJ2-2	CSVSSPTGGPGELFF	TGCAGCGTTAGTTCCCCTACAGGGGGCCCCGGGGAGCTGTTTTTT
NA	TRBV5-1	NA	TRBJ2-7	CASSATGLRSYEQYF	TGCGCCAGCAGCGCGACAGGACTCCGCTCCTACGAGCAGTACTTC
NA	TRBV27	NA	TRBJ2-7	CASSLSEGQEWEQYF	TGTGCCAGCAGTTTATCGGAGGGGCAGGAGTGGGAGCAGTACTTC
NA	TRBV27	TRBD1	TRBJ2-1	CASSPGTGFEQFF	TGTGCCAGCAGTCCCGGGACAGGCTTTGAGCAGTTCTTC
NA	TRBV7-2	NA	TRBJ2-1	CASQGQYNEQFF	TGTGCCAGCCAAGGACAGTACAATGAGCAGTTCTTC
NA	TRBV6-5	NA	TRBJ2-5	CASSYTGQETQYF	TGTGCCAGCAGTTACACGGGGCAAGAGACCCAGTACTTC
NA	TRBV4-3	TRBD1	TRBJ1-2	CASSLAGTGEFGYTF	TGCGCCAGCAGCCTAGCCGGGACAGGGGAGTTTGGCTACACCTTC
NA	TRBV5-5	NA	TRBJ2-3	CASSLPATPTDTQYF	TGTGCCAGCAGCTTGCCCGCAACACCCACAGATACGCAGTATTTT
once	TRBV25-1	NA	TRBJ2-7	CASSIQGSLYEQYF	TGTGCCAGCAGTATACAGGGTTCCCTCTACGAGCAGTACTTC
NA	TRBV27	NA	TRBJ1-4	CASSSDKVEKLFF	TGTGCCAGCAGTTCGGACAAGGTTGAAAAACTGTTTTTT
NA	TRBV2	NA	TRBJ1-6	CASTGEAALHF	TGTGCCAGCACGGGGGAAGCGGCCCTCCACTTT
NA	TRBV28	NA	TRBJ1-2	CASSLFAVYGYTF	TGTGCCAGCAGCTTATTCGCAGTCTATGGCTACACCTTC
NA	TRBV11-3	TRBD1	TRBJ2-7	CASSFAGPGGSEQYF	TGTGCCAGCAGCTTCGCGGGCCCAGGGGGTTCCGAGCAGTACTTC
NA	TRBV11-3	NA	TRBJ1-6	CASSLEGSESPLHF	TGTGCCAGCAGCTTGGAGGGTTCGGAATCACCCCTCCACTTT
NA	TRBV5-5	TRBD1	TRBJ1-5	CASSFGQGYNQPQHF	TGTGCCAGCAGCTTCGGACAGGGGTATAATCAGCCCCAGCATTTT
NA	TRBV6-5	NA	TRBJ2-1	CASSYSRRGAVNEQFF	TGTGCCAGCAGTTACTCGAGACGGGGGGCAGTCAATGAGCAGTTCTTC
few	TRBV5-1	TRBD2	TRBJ2-7	CASRLAGGGTYEQYF	TGCGCCAGCAGACTAGCGGGGGGAGGCACCTACGAGCAGTACTTC
NA	TRBV4-1	NA	TRBJ2-1	CASSQDRSGDEQFF	TGCGCCAGCAGCCAAGATCGGTCGGGGGATGAGCAGTTCTTC
NA	TRBV6-1	NA	TRBJ2-1	CASRRQVGYNEQFF	TGTGCCAGCAGGAGACAGGTTGGCTACAATGAGCAGTTCTTC
NA	TRBV4-3	NA	TRBJ1-6	CASSQVEGSPLHF	TGCGCCAGCAGCCAGGTCGAGGGTTCACCCCTCCACTTT
NA	TRBV5-6	NA	TRBJ2-1	CASSLRQGWGNEQFF	TGTGCCAGCAGCTTGCGGCAGGGGTGGGGGAATGAGCAGTTCTTC
NA	TRBV7-9	TRBD1	TRBJ1-4	CASSSTGEYEKLFF	TGTGCCAGCAGTTCGACAGGGGAGTATGAAAAACTGTTTTTT
NA	TRBV6-1	TRBD1	TRBJ1-1	CASVGGDSRTEAFF	TGTGCCAGCGTAGGGGGCGATTCACGAACTGAAGCTTTCTTT
NA	TRBV30	NA	TRBJ2-3	CASLTDTQYF	TGTGCCTCCCTCACAGATACGCAGTATTTT
NA	TRBV11-2	NA	TRBJ1-2	CASSLDPGANYGYTF	TGTGCCAGCAGCTTAGACCCGGGGGCTAACTATGGCTACACCTTC
NA	TRBV7-2	TRBD1	TRBJ2-3	CASSLAGTGEGDTQYF	TGTGCCAGCAGCTTAGCGGGGACAGGGGAAGGGGATACGCAGTATTTT
NA	TRBV30	NA	TRBJ1-2	CAWSLGGVGYTF	TGTGCCTGGAGTCTAGGGGGGGTTGGCTACACCTTC
NA	TRBV13	NA	TRBJ1-6	CASSPGGSYNSPLHF	TGTGCCAGCAGCCCCGGAGGGTCCTATAATTCACCCCTCCACTTT
NA	TRBV21-1	NA	TRBJ2-2	CASSKVLGGGTGELFF	TGTGCCAGCAGCAAAGTTCTAGGGGGGGGAACCGGGGAGCTGTTTTTT
NA	TRBV4-1	TRBD2	TRBJ2-7	CASSQEGRGLGGEQYF	TGCGCCAGCAGCCAAGAGGGGAGGGGTCTCGGGGGCGAGCAGTACTTC
NA	TRBV13	TRBD2	TRBJ2-3	CACSPGTSGGGDTQYF	TGTGCCTGTTCGCCCGGGACTAGCGGGGGAGGAGATACGCAGTATTTT
once	TRBV30	NA	TRBJ1-1	CAWSLQGPVGNEAFF	TGTGCCTGGAGTCTACAGGGTCCGGTTGGCAATGAAGCTTTCTTT
NA	TRBV30	NA	TRBJ2-7	CACSFDGAYEQYF	TGTGCCTGTTCCTTTGACGGAGCCTACGAGCAGTACTTC
NA	TRBV5-4	TRBD1	TRBJ2-7	CASSSRDRGARYEQYF	TGTGCCAGCAGCTCCCGGGACAGAGGAGCACGGTACGAGCAGTACTTC
NA	TRBV19	TRBD1	TRBJ1-5	CASSAMTGNQPQHF	TGTGCCAGTAGTGCCATGACAGGGAATCAGCCCCAGCATTTT
NA	TRBV20-1	TRBD1	TRBJ1-4	CSAGQGEKLFF	TGCAGTGCTGGACAGGGTGAAAAACTGTTTTTT
few	TRBV18	TRBD1	TRBJ2-2	CASSPPTGAGRGELFF	TGTGCCAGCTCACCACCGACAGGGGCCGGACGCGGGGAGCTGTTTTTT
NA	TRBV6-5	TRBD1	TRBJ2-3	CASSAGTGTDTQYF	TGTGCCAGCAGTGCCGGGACAGGCACAGATACGCAGTATTTT
once	TRBV10-3	TRBD1	TRBJ1-2	CAISATGDGYTF	TGTGCCATCAGCGCTACAGGGGATGGCTACACCTTC
NA	TRBV5-4	NA	TRBJ2-7	CASSSVSEQYF	TGTGCCAGCAGCTCCGTTTCCGAGCAGTACTTC
NA	TRBV7-9	NA	TRBJ2-7	CASSLSTASYEQYF	TGTGCCAGCAGCTTATCTACAGCTTCCTACGAGCAGTACTTC
NA	TRBV9	NA	TRBJ1-5	CASSVGGGEEPQHF	TGTGCCAGCAGCGTCGGGGGAGGGGAAGAGCCCCAGCATTTT
NA	TRBV2	NA	TRBJ1-2	CASRIGVLNNYGYTF	TGTGCCAGCAGGATAGGGGTTTTGAATAACTATGGCTACACCTTC